This T cell receptor (beta chain) was recorded in a study of CXCR3-negative and CXCR3-positive naive CD8 T cells. Study-wide results and limits: Whereas memory cells differed, naive CXCR3-negative and CXCR3-positive cells shared similar TRBV-TRBJ usage. Relative to CXCR3-negative naive cells, CXCR3-positive naive cells had more hydrophobic TRB CDR3s. Naive subsets were similarly diverse, while memory CD8+ repertoires were much less diverse.

Points on this clonotype: The antigen is unknown.

The TRB cDNA libraries were prepared by 5' RACE with UMI labels. TCRdb reprocessed the 5' RACE reads and keeps a single row for each CDR3 protein, giving no DNA. This repertoire includes roughly 120,000 distinct CDR3 sequences. The CDR3 extends over 13 amino acids. The V gene's germline CDR1 is SGHRS and CDR2 YFSETQ. Those CD8+ T cells considered naive were CD45RO-CCR7+CD27+CD95-. Sequences were obtained from naive CXCR3+ CD8+ T cells from blood. Documented subset: CD45RO-CCR7+CD27+CD95- naive CD8+ T cells expressing CXCR3 (TNR3+). V usage is TRBV5-1 and J usage is TRBJ2-1; TCRdb calls TRBD2, which cannot be checked without DNA. This receptor was identified in a human donor in good health. Some clones in this sample may be carry-over from other donors' samples. CDR3 residues: CASSLGQGYEQFF.